Listed below are T cell receptor beta chains from one sample, sequenced in a study of regulatory T cells in long-lasting Graves disease. TCRdb processed the multiplex PCR reads anew with MiXCR; each CDR3 protein has one entry. The sample holds 350,000 to 450,000 distinct CDR3 sequences, roughly 24% seen once. The sample consisted of peripheral blood mononuclear cells (PBMCs), taken when the disease was refractory, from a patient treated with antithyroid drugs. The receptors derive from a woman between 40 and 50 years old with Graves disease. The CDR3 runs from the conserved cysteine through the conserved F or W. A D gene is named only where the DNA matches it firmly. Only some rows state a clone size, as once, few, many or a class for expanded clones.

D | J | size | V | CDR3 | DNA
TRBD1 | TRBJ1-5 | many | TRBV27 | CASSDRENQPQHF | TGTGCCAGCAGCGACAGGGAGAATCAGCCCCAGCATTTT
. | TRBJ2-7 | . | TRBV3-1 | CASSQSPGLTYEQYF | TGTGCCAGCAGCCAATCCCCCGGGCTGACTTACGAGCAGTACTTC
. | TRBJ1-5 | many | TRBV28 | CASSAPGPPNQPQHF | TGTGCCAGCAGTGCACCGGGCCCGCCCAATCAGCCCCAGCATTTT
. | TRBJ2-2 | . | TRBV7-9 | CASSLILRDGELFF | TGTGCCAGCAGCTTAATTCTTCGGGACGGGGAGCTGTTTTTT
. | TRBJ2-1 | . | TRBV12-3/TRBV12-4 | CASSPGYGSYNEQFF | TGTGCCAGCAGTCCAGGTTATGGGTCCTACAATGAGCAGTTCTTC
. | TRBJ2-2 | many | TRBV28 | CASSAPTRNTGELFF | TGTGCCAGCAGTGCACCCACACGAAACACCGGGGAGCTGTTTTTT
. | TRBJ2-3 | few | TRBV28 | CASSLLRKTQYF | TGTGCCAGCAGTTTATTGAGAAAGACGCAGTATTTT
. | TRBJ1-2 | . | TRBV9 | CASSVGHLNYGYTF | TGTGCCAGCAGCGTAGGACACCTCAACTATGGCTACACCTTC
TRBD1 | TRBJ2-7 | many | TRBV28 | CASSSWDRTTPGQYF | TGTGCCAGCAGTTCTTGGGACAGAACTACTCCGGGGCAGTACTTC
. | TRBJ2-7 | many | TRBV6-1 | CASSGRSSYEQYF | TGTGCCAGCAGTGGGAGAAGCTCCTACGAGCAGTACTTC
TRBD1 | TRBJ1-1 | many | TRBV5-1 | CASSWGGQKNTEAFF | TGTGCCAGCAGCTGGGGGGGACAGAAGAACACTGAAGCTTTCTTT
. | TRBJ2-6 | few | TRBV27 | CASSLIFQTSGANVLTF | TGTGCCAGCAGTTTGATTTTTCAGACCTCTGGGGCCAACGTCCTGACTTTC
. | TRBJ2-7 | . | TRBV2 | CASSSNLVSVEQYF | TGTGCCAGCAGTAGTAACCTAGTATCGGTCGAGCAGTACTTC
. | TRBJ2-3 | . | TRBV13 | CASSRGEAGTDTQYF | TGTGCCAGCAGCCGAGGGGAAGCTGGCACAGATACGCAGTATTTT
. | TRBJ1-1 | . | TRBV10-1 | CASSPGKEAFF | TGCGCCAGCAGTCCCGGTAAAGAAGCTTTCTTT
. | TRBJ1-2 | many | TRBV11-2 | CASSSIRQSHYGYTF | TGTGCCAGCAGCTCGATAAGACAGAGTCACTATGGCTACACCTTC
. | TRBJ2-2 | few | TRBV7-2 | CASSYGGLNTGELFF | TGTGCCAGCAGCTACGGGGGCCTGAACACCGGGGAGCTGTTTTTT
TRBD1 | TRBJ1-3 | . | TRBV3-1 | CASSRSGTAGNTIYF | TGTGCCAGCAGCCGTTCCGGGACAGCTGGAAACACCATATATTTT